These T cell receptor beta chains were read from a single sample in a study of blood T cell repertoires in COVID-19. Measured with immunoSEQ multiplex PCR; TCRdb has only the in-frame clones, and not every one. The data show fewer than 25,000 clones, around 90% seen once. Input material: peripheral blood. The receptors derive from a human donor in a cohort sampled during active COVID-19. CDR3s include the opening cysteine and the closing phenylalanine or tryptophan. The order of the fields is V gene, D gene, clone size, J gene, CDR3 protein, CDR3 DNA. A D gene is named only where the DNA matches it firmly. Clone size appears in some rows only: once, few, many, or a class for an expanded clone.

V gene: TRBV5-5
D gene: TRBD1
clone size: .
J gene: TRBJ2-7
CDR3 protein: CASTLSGQGAYEQYF
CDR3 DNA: TGTGCCAGCACCCTGAGTGGACAGGGGGCTTACGAGCAGTACTTC

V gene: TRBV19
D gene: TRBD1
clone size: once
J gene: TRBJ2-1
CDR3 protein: CASSIDRGLRDEQFF
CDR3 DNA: TGTGCCAGTAGTATCGACAGGGGATTAAGGGATGAGCAGTTCTTC

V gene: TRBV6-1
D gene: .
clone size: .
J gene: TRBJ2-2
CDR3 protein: CASSGRDTSGTGELFF
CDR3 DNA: TGTGCCAGCAGTGGCCGGGACACCTCGGGCACCGGGGAGCTGTTTTTT

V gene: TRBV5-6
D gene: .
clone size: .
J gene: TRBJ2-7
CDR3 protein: CASSLRQAVGYEQYF
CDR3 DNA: TGTGCCAGCAGCTTGAGACAGGCGGTGGGGTACGAGCAGTACTTC

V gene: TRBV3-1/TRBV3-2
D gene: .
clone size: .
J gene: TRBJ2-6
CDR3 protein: CASRRQAGANVLTF
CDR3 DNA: TGTGCCAGCAGAAGACAGGCTGGGGCCAACGTCCTGACTTTC

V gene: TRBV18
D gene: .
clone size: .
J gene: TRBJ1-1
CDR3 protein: CASSPSVNTEAFF
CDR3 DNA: TGTGCCAGCTCACCTTCAGTGAACACTGAAGCTTTCTTT

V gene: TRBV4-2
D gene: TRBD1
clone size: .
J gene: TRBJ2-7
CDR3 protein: CASSPDRGPYEQYF
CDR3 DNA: TGTGCCAGCAGCCCCGACAGGGGCCCCTACGAGCAGTACTTC

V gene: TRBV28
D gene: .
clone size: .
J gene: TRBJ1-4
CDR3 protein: CASKGHPNEKLFF
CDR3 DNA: TGTGCCAGCAAGGGACACCCGAATGAAAAACTGTTTTTT

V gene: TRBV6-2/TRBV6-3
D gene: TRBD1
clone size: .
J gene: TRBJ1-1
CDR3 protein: CASSSDRGRVNTEAFF
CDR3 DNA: TGTGCCAGCAGTTCGGACAGGGGGCGCGTGAACACTGAAGCTTTCTTT

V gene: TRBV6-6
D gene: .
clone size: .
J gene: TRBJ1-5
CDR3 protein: CASSYQEERNNQPQHF
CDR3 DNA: TGTGCCAGCAGTTACCAAGAGGAGCGGAACAATCAGCCCCAGCATTTT

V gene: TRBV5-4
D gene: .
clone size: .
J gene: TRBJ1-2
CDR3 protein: CASSLPAAVFYGYTF
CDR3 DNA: TGTGCCAGCAGCCTTCCCGCGGCGGTCTTCTATGGCTACACCTTC

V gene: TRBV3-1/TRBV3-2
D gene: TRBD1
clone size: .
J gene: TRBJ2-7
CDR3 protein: CASSQDKTGEGYYEQYF
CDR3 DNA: TGTGCCAGCAGCCAAGATAAGACAGGGGAAGGCTACTACGAGCAGTACTTC

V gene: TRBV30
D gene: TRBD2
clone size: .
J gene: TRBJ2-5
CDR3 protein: CAWISTSGLAETQYF
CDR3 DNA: TGTGCCTGGATAAGCACTAGCGGGCTTGCCGAGACCCAGTACTTC

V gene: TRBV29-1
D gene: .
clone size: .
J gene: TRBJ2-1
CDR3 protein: CSADGGYNEQFF
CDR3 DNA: TGCAGCGCAGACGGGGGTTACAATGAGCAGTTCTTC

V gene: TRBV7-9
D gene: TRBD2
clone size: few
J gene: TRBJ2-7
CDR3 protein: CASSSSGTSEQYF
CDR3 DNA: TGTGCCAGCAGCTCAAGCGGGACTTCCGAGCAGTACTTC

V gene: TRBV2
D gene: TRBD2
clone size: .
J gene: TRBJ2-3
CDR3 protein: CASSWTSGDTDTQYF
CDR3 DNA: TGTGCCAGCAGCTGGACTAGCGGAGACACAGATACGCAGTATTTT

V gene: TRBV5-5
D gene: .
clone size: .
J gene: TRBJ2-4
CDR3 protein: CASSPRVAVTPNLNIQYF
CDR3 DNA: TGTGCCAGCAGCCCCCGGGTGGCGGTAACGCCTAATTTGAACATTCAGTACTTC

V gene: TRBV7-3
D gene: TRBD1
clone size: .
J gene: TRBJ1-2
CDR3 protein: CASSTQPGQGPNGYTF
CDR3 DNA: TGTGCCAGCAGTACCCAACCGGGACAGGGGCCGAATGGCTACACCTTC

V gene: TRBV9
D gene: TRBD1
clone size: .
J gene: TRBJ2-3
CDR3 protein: CASSARTGLPVDTQYF
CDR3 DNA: TGTGCCAGCAGCGCCCGGACAGGGCTTCCGGTAGATACGCAGTATTTT

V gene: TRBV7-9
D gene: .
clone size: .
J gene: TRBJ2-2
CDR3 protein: CASSYSAGELFF
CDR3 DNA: TGTGCCAGCAGCTACTCCGCCGGGGAGCTGTTTTTT

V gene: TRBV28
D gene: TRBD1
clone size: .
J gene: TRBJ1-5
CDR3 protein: CASRPGTGSNQPQHF
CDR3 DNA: TGTGCCAGCAGACCCGGGACAGGGAGCAATCAGCCCCAGCATTTT

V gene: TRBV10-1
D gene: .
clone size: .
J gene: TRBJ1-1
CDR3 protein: CASSQQMNTEAFF
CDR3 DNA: TGCGCCAGCAGTCAACAGATGAACACTGAAGCTTTCTTT

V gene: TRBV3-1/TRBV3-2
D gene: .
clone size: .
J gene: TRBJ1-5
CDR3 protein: CASSFGQYSNQPQHF
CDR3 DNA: TGTGCCAGCAGCTTTGGACAGTATAGCAATCAGCCCCAGCATTTT

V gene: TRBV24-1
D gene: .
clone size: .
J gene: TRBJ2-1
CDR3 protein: CATTPGGVNEQFF
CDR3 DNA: TGTGCCACCACCCCCGGGGGAGTCAATGAGCAGTTCTTC

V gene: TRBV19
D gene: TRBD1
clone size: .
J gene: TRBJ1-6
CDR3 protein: CASSRQGAPLHF
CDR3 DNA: TGTGCCAGTAGCCGACAGGGAGCACCCCTCCACTTT

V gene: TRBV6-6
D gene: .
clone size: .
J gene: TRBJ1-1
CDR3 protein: CASRADRNTEAFF
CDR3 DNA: TGTGCCAGCAGGGCTGACAGAAACACTGAAGCTTTCTTT

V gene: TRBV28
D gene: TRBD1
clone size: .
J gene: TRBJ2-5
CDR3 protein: CASSPSDRARETQYF
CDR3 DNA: TGTGCCAGCAGTCCTTCGGACAGGGCTAGGGAGACCCAGTACTTC

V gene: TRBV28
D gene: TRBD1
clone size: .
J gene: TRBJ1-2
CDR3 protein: CASSNDRGKHYGYTF
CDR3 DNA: TGTGCCAGCAGTAACGACAGGGGCAAACACTATGGCTACACCTTC